This T cell receptor (beta chain) appears in the sequencing data of a study of CXCR3-negative and CXCR3-positive naive CD8 T cells. Points from the study as a whole: Naive cells positive for CXCR3 carried more hydrophobic TRB CDR3s than CXCR3-negative ones.

CDR1 SQVTM and CDR2 ANQGSEA come from the germline V gene. The CDR3 consists of 13 residues. UMI-labeled 5' RACE TRB cDNA libraries were prepared from the cells. TCRdb processed the 5' RACE reads again and assigns one entry to each CDR3 protein, with no DNA. The clone table shows around 66,000 distinct CDR3 sequences, with the ten largest holding over 4%. A note on this clonotype: Its antigen is as yet unknown.

The sequence derives from a human donor in good health. Some clones in this sample may be carry-over from other donors' samples. The sequenced sample was naive CXCR3+ CD8+ T cells from blood. Subset noted: CD45RO-CCR7+CD27+CD95- naive CD8+ T cells expressing CXCR3 (TNR3+). The chain has TRBV29-1 and TRBJ1-2; there is no DNA to check the TCRdb D call of TRBD1. The CDR3: CSVERQEVYGYTF.